This T cell receptor (beta chain) originates from a study of T cells in Graves' hyperthyroidism and ophthalmopathy. The CDR3 extends over 15 amino acids. With V trimmed by 4 bases and J by 8 bases, 12 bases remained unmatched. Germline V gene sequence: CDR1 SGHDT, CDR2 YYEEEE. Amplification yielded TCR beta CDR3 regions, with RNA transcripts as the source. The HTBI set primed first-round TCR CDR3 RT-PCR. MiXCR, run by TCRdb on the multiplex PCR reads, gives a single entry per CDR3 protein. The data hold 35,000 to 45,000 distinct CDR3 sequences, with about 50% observed a single time. There are many counts of this clonotype. No antigen is known for it. Study results and caveats: For ophthalmopathy, model prediction preceded onset by a median roughly 6.2 months. Most expanded thyroid clonotypes above 0.001 recurred in blood.

The rearrangement uses TRBV5-6 and TRBJ1-2; TRBD1 matches 9 bases. This TCR was sampled from a middle-aged man with Graves' ophthalmopathy. The source material was blood. The DNA of the CDR3 is TGTGCCAGCAGCGCCACAGGGGGCGTCATTCAGGGCTACACCTTC. This encodes CASSATGGVIQGYTF.